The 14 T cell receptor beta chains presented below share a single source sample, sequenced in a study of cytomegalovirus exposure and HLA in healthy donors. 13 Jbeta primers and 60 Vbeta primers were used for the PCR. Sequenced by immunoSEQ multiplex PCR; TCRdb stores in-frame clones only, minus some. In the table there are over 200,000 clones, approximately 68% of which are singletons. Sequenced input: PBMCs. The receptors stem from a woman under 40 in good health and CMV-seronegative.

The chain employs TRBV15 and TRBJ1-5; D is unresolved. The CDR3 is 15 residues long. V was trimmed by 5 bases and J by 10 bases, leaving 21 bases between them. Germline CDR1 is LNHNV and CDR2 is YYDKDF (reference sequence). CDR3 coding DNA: TGTGCCACCAGCGGCTCCGATACGATTTCTGGCCCCCAGCATTTT. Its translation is CATSGSDTISGPQHF. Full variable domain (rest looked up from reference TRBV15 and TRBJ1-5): DAMVIQNPRYQVTQFGKPVTLSCSQTLNHNVMYWYQQKSSQAPKLLFHYYDKDFNNEADTPDNFQSRRPNTSFCFLDIRSPGLGDTAMYLCATSGSDTISGPQHFGDGTRLSIL.

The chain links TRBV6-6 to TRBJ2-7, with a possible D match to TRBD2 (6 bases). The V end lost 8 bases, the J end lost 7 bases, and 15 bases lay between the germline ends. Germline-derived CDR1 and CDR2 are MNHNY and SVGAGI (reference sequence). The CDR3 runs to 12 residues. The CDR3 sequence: CASRRGLREQYF. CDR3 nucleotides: TGTGCCAGCCGAAGGGGACTCCGAGAGCAGTACTTC.

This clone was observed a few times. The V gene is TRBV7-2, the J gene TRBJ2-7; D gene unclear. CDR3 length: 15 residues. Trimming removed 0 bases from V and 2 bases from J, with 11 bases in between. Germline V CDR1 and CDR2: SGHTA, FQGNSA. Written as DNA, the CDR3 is TGTGCCAGCAGCTTAGCTAGTCGAAACCCCTACGAGCAGTACTTC. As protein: CASSLASRNPYEQYF.

In nucleotides, the CDR3 is TGTGCTAGTGGTTTGCCCTCTTCAGTGGGCTACACCTTC. Amino acids: CASGLPSSVGYTF. The chain has TRBV12-5 and TRBJ1-2; D gene uncertain. CDR1 is LGHNT, CDR2 FRNRAP, per germline. This CDR3 comprises 13 residues. Trimming pared 2 bases from V and 8 bases from J, leaving 12 bases between.

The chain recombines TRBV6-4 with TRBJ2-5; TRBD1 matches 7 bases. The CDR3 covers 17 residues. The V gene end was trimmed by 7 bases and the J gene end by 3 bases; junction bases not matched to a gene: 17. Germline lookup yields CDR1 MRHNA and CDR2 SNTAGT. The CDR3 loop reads CASKKPPAGGREETQYF. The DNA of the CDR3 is TGTGCCAGCAAGAAGCCCCCCGCAGGGGGAAGGGAAGAGACCCAGTACTTC.

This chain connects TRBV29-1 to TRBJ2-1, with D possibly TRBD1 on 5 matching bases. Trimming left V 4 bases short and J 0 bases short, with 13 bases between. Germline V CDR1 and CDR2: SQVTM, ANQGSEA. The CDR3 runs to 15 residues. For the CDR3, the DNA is TGCAGCGTTGGGCAGACAGCACGCTCCTACAATGAGCAGTTCTTC. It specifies CSVGQTARSYNEQFF.

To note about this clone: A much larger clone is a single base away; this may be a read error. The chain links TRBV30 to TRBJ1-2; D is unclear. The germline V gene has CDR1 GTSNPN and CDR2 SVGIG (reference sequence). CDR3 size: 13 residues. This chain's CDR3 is CDWSVQTNYGYTF. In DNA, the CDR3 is TGTGACTGGAGTGTACAGACTAACTATGGCTACACCTTC.

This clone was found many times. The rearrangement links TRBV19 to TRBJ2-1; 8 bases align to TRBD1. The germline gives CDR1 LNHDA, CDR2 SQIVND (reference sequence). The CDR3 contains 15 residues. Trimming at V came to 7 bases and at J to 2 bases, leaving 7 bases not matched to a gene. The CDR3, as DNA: TGTGCCAGTACCCGACAGGGGCCCCCCTACAATGAGCAGTTCTTC. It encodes CASTRQGPPYNEQFF.

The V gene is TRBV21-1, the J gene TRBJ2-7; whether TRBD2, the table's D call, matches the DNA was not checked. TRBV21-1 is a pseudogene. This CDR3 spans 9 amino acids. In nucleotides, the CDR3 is TGTGCCGGAGACTACGAGCAGTACTTC. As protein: CAGDYEQYF.

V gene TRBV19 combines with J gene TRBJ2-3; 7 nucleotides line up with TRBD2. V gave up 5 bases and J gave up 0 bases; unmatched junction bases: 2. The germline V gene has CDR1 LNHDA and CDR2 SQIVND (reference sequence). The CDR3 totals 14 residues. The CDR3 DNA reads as TGTGCCAGTAGTCCTAGCGGAAGCACAGATACGCAGTATTTT. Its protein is CASSPSGSTDTQYF.

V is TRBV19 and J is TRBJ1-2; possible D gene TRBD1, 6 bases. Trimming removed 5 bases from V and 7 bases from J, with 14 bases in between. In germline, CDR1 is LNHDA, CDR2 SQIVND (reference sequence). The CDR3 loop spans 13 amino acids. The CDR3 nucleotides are TGTGCCAGTAGTTCTCTTAGACAGGCTGGCTACACCTTC. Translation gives CASSSLRQAGYTF. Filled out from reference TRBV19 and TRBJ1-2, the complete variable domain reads DGGITQSPKYLFRKEGQNVTLSCEQNLNHDAMYWYRQDPGQGLRLIYYSQIVNDFQKGDIAEGYSVSREKKESFPLTVTSAQKNPTAFYLCASSSLRQAGYTFGSGTRLTVV.

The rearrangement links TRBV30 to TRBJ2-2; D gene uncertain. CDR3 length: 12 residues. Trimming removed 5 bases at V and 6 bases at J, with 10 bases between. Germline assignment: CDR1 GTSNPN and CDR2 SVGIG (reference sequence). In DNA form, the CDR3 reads TGTGCCTGGGGATCTGGAGCCGGGGAGCTGTTTTTT. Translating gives CAWGSGAGELFF.

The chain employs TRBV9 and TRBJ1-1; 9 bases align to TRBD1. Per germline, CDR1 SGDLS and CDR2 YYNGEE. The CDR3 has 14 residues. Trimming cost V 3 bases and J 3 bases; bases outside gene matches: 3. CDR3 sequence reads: CASSGGQGHTEAFF. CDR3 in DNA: TGTGCCAGCAGCGGGGGACAGGGTCACACTGAAGCTTTCTTT.

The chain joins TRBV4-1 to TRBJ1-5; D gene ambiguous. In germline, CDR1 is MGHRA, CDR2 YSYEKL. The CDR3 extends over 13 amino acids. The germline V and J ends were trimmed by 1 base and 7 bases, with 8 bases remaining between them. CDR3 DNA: TGCGCCAGCAGCCAAGTGGGAGGGCAGCCCCAGCATTTT. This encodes CASSQVGGQPQHF.